This TCR beta chain was profiled in a study of blood T cells in healthy people across ages. Sample-barcoded 5' priming and a J-beta primer mix drove a second PCR of about 7 to 11 cycles. TCRdb ran MiXCR on the 5' RACE reads and lists one entry per CDR3 protein. The sample shows roughly 1,500,000 distinct CDR3 sequences, roughly 40% of them seen only once. V was trimmed by 4 bases and J by 6 bases, leaving 15 bases between them. CDR3 length: 15 amino acids. The gene calls are TRBV12-3 or TRBV12-4 and TRBJ1-4; D perhaps matches TRBD1 (5 bases). The sequenced sample consisted of blood. The receptor's source is a young woman in good health. CDR3 amino acids: CASSSPGRTDEKLFF. Written as DNA, the CDR3 is TGTGCCAGCAGTTCACCGGGACGGACCGATGAAAAACTGTTTTTT.